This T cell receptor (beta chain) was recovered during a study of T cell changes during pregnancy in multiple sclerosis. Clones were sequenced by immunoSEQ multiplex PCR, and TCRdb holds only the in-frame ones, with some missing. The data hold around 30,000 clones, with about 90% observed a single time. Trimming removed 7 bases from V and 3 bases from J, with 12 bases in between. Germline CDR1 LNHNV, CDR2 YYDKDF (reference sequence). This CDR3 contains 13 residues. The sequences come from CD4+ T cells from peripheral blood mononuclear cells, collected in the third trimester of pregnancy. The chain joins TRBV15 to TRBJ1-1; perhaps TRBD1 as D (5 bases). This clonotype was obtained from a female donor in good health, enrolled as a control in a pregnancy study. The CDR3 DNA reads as TGTGCCACCAAAGGCAGGGTGGACACTGAAGCTTTCTTT. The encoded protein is CATKGRVDTEAFF.